This T cell receptor (beta chain) was captured in a study of T cell repertoires in cytomegalovirus infection. Overall study results and limits: Cumulated frequencies of public TCR beta families served to identify carriers of CMV plus the relevant HLA.

MiXCR was run by TCRdb on the reads, yielding one entry per CDR3 protein. Of about 80,000 distinct CDR3 sequences in the sample, more than 3% are singletons; the top ten hold 4.6%. Many counts were recorded for this clonotype. Antigen specificity is unknown. V lost 8 bases to trimming and J lost 2 bases, with 14 bases between them. The CDR3 runs 14 residues. The germline CDR1 and CDR2 sequences are SGHTA and FQGNSA. Sequenced material: PBMCs. The source of this sequence is a human donor in good health (CMV status not recorded). Some clones in this sample may be carry-over from other donors' samples. This sequence joins TRBV7-2 and TRBJ2-3; either TRBD1 or TRBD2 may supply D (5 bases each). CDR3 in amino acids: CASGTLTDTDTQYF. CDR3 in DNA: TGTGCCAGCGGGACCCTGACAGACACAGATACGCAGTATTTT.